Listed below are T cell receptor beta chains from one sample, sequenced in a study of OX40 agonist ivuxolimab in advanced cancers. Some clones are missing from TCRdb's copy, which holds only in-frame ones; the method was immunoSEQ multiplex PCR. The sample holds some 55,000 clones; 65% to 85% are singletons and the top ten take about an eighth. Sequenced material: CD4+ or CD8+ T cells sorted from blood, taken in a trial of the OX40 agonist ivuxolimab. The receptors here all came from an adult with an advanced solid tumor such as melanoma, head and neck, liver or kidney cancer. CDR3s include the opening cysteine and the closing phenylalanine or tryptophan. The D gene is left open where the match is weak. Part of the rows lack a size; the others show once, few, many or a class for expanded clones.

D	J	V	length	size	DNA	CDR3
-	TRBJ1-5	TRBV6-5	13	-	TGTGCCAGCAGAAGCAGGACCAATCAGCCCCAGCATTTT	CASRSRTNQPQHF
-	TRBJ1-5	TRBV7-9	13	-	TGTGCCAGCAGCTCCGGGTACAATCAGCCCCAGCATTTT	CASSSGYNQPQHF
-	TRBJ2-3	TRBV11-2	15	-	TGTGCCAGCAGCTTAGCGGGAGCCGGCACAGATACGCAGTATTTT	CASSLAGAGTDTQYF
TRBD1	TRBJ2-7	TRBV6-5	12	-	TGTGCCAGCGGGACAGGGTCCATCAAGCAGTACTTC	CASGTGSIKQYF
-	TRBJ1-6	TRBV10-1	14	-	TGCGCCAGCAGTGGCGGGGAGGATAATTCACCCCTCCACTTT	CASSGGEDNSPLHF
-	TRBJ2-3	TRBV13	14	-	TGTGCCAGCAGCCCCCACCCCGCTCTCGATACGCAGTATTTT	CASSPHPALDTQYF
-	TRBJ1-5	TRBV4-1	13	once	TGCGCCAGCAGCGCCTCGGCGGCGCAGCCCCAGCATTTT	CASSASAAQPQHF
TRBD1	TRBJ2-7	TRBV9	15	-	TGTGCCAGCAGCGTCGCAACCGGGACAGACTACGAGCAGTACTTC	CASSVATGTDYEQYF
-	TRBJ2-3	TRBV2	14	once	TGTGCCAGCAGTGAAAGGAGGTTGACAGATACGCAGTATTTT	CASSERRLTDTQYF
-	TRBJ2-3	TRBV2	15	once	TGTGCCAGCAGTGACGGTAGGACTAGCACAGATACGCAGTATTTT	CASSDGRTSTDTQYF
-	TRBJ1-3	TRBV18	15	-	TGTGCCAGCTCGCCGGGACACAGCTCTGGAAACACCATATATTTT	CASSPGHSSGNTIYF
TRBD1	TRBJ2-7	TRBV7-2	14	-	TGTGCCAGCAGCTCAACGACAGGGGCCTACGAGCAGTACTTC	CASSSTTGAYEQYF
-	TRBJ1-6	TRBV6-6	14	-	TGTGCCAGCAGCCCGGGACGGATAAATTCACCCCTCCACTTT	CASSPGRINSPLHF
-	TRBJ2-7	TRBV14	13	-	TGTGCCAGCAGCCCCAGGACCTACCTCGAGCAGTACTTC	CASSPRTYLEQYF
TRBD2	TRBJ2-1	TRBV15	17	-	TGTGCCACCAGCAAGGGGGGGCCGAGCGGGAGGGAGGTTGAGCAGTTCTTC	CATSKGGPSGREVEQFF
-	TRBJ2-3	TRBV28	17	-	TGTGCCAGCAGTTCACCCACGACAGAGACCCTCACAGATACGCAGTATTTT	CASSSPTTETLTDTQYF
-	TRBJ1-2	TRBV7-2	18	-	TGTGCCAGCAGCTTATTTATCAGTTACGGCGGGTCTAACTATGGCTACACCTTC	CASSLFISYGGSNYGYTF
-	TRBJ1-1	TRBV19	17	-	TGTGCCAGTAGCCAGCCCGGGGGGGGGAGGACAAACACTGAAGCTTTCTTT	CASSQPGGGRTNTEAFF
-	TRBJ2-7	TRBV28	13	-	TGTGCCAGCAGCCCTGATGGGGGCAGCGAGCAGTACTTC	CASSPDGGSEQYF
TRBD2	TRBJ2-7	TRBV7-2	17	-	TGTGCCAGCAGCTTAGGGGGGACTAGCGGGACCTCCTACGAGCAGTACTTC	CASSLGGTSGTSYEQYF
-	TRBJ1-5	TRBV19	16	-	TGTGCCAGTACCGCCGCCCCCAGGGGAGGTAATCAGCCCCAGCATTTT	CASTAAPRGGNQPQHF
TRBD1	TRBJ1-1	TRBV28	15	-	TGTGCCAGCAGTAAAACGACAGGGGTCTACACTGAAGCTTTCTTT	CASSKTTGVYTEAFF
TRBD2	TRBJ2-7	TRBV27	14	-	TGTGCCAGCAGATCCCCGGGACTAAACTACGAGCAGTACTTC	CASRSPGLNYEQYF
-	TRBJ1-3	TRBV5-1	17	-	TGCGCCAGCAGCCCGCACCCCCCAGGTCCCTCTGGAAACACCATATATTTT	CASSPHPPGPSGNTIYF
-	TRBJ1-1	TRBV2	14	-	TGTGCCAGCAGTGACCAGGGACGGAACACTGAAGCTTTCTTT	CASSDQGRNTEAFF
-	TRBJ2-1	TRBV25-1	17	-	TGTGCCAGCAGTGAATCCCCGGGGGCCTCCCGGGACGATGAGCAGTTCTTC	CASSESPGASRDDEQFF
TRBD2	TRBJ2-3	TRBV9	17	few	TGTGCCAGCAGCGTAGGCGGGGGGCTTTCTAGCACAGATACGCAGTATTTT	CASSVGGGLSSTDTQYF
TRBD2	TRBJ2-5	TRBV5-4	18	-	TGTGCCAGCAGCTTGGTAGTATCTAGGGCTAGCGGGAGGGAGACCCAGTACTTC	CASSLVVSRASGRETQYF
-	TRBJ2-5	TRBV30	13	-	TGTGCCTGGAGCGACAAAAACCAAGAGACCCAGTACTTC	CAWSDKNQETQYF
-	TRBJ1-6	TRBV28	13	-	TGTGCCAGCACCACCCTGAGGGGTTCACCCCTCCACTTT	CASTTLRGSPLHF
-	TRBJ1-2	TRBV4-2	17	-	TGTGCCAGCAGCCAACTAGGAGCAGCAAGGGCTAACTATGGCTACACCTTC	CASSQLGAARANYGYTF
-	TRBJ2-1	TRBV7-2	15	once	TGTGCCAGCAGCTTAGCAGCTAGCGTCTACAATGAGCAGTTCTTC	CASSLAASVYNEQFF
TRBD2	TRBJ2-3	TRBV9	18	-	TGTGCCAGCAGCGCTCGACTAGCGGGTCGCTCTAGCACAGATACGCAGTATTTT	CASSARLAGRSSTDTQYF
-	TRBJ1-5	TRBV19	15	-	TGTGCCAGTAGTATTTATCCACAGACAGATCAGCCCCAGCATTTT	CASSIYPQTDQPQHF
-	TRBJ1-2	TRBV28	14	once	TGTGCCAGCAGTTTGGGGAACCGACCTTATGGCTACACCTTC	CASSLGNRPYGYTF
-	TRBJ1-4	TRBV6-5	15	-	TGTGCCAGCAGTGGGCTAAGACAGCGAGCTAAGAAACTGTTTTTT	CASSGLRQRAKKLFF
-	TRBJ2-7	TRBV15	13	once	TGTGCCACCGCGCGGGACCGCTCCTACGAGCAGTACTTC	CATARDRSYEQYF